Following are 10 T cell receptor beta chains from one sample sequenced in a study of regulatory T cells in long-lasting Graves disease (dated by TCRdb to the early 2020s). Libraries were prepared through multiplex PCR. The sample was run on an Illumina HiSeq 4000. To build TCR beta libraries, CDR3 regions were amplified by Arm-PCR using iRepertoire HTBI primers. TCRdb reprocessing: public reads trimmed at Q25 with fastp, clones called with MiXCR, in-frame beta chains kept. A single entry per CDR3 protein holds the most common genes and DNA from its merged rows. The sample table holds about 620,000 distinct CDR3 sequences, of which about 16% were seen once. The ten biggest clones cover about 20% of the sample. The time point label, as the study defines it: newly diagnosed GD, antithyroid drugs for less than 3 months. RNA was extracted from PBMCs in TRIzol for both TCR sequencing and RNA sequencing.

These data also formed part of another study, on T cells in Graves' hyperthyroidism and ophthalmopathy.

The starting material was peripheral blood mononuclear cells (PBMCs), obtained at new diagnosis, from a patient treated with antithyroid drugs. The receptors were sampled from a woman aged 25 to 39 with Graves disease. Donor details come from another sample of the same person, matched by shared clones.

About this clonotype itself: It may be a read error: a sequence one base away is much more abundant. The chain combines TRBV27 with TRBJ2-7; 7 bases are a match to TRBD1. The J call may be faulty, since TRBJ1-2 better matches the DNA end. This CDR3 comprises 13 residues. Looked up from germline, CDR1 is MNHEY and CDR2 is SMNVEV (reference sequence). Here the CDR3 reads CASSFLAGGGYTF. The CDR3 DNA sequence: TGTGCCAGCAGTTTCTTGGCAGGGGGGGGCTACACCTTC.

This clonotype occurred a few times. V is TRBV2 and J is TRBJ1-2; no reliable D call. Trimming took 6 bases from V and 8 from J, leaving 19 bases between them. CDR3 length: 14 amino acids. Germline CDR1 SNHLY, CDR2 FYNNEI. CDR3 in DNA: TGTGCCAGCAGAGAGATCCAGGCATTAATCGGCTACACCTTC. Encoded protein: CASREIQALIGYTF.

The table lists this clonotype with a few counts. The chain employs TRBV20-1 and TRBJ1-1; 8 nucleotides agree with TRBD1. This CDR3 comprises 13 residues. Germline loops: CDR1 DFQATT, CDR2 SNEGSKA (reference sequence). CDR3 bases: TGCAGAGGACAGGGACCAACGGGGACTGAAGCTTTCTTT. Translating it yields CRGQGPTGTEAFF.

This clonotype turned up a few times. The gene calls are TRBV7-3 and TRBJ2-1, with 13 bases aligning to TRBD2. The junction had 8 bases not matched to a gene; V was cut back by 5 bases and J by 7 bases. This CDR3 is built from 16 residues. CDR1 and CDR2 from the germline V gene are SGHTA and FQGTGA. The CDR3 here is CASSPRTSGSLNEQFF. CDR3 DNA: TGTGCCAGCAGCCCCAGGACTAGCGGGAGTTTGAATGAGCAGTTCTTC.

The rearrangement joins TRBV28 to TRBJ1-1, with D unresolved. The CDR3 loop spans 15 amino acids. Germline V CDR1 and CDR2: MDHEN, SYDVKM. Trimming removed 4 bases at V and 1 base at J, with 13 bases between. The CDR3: CASSSTGFWNTEAFF. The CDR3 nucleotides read TGTGCCAGCAGTTCCACGGGGTTTTGGAACACTGAAGCTTTCTTT.

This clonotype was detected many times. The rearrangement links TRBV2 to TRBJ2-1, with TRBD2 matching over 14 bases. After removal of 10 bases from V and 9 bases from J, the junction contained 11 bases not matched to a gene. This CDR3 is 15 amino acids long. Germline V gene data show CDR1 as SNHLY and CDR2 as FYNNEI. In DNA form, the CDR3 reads TGTGCCACTTGGCCCGGGACTAGCGGGAGTTCTGAGCAGTTCTTC. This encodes CATWPGTSGSSEQFF.

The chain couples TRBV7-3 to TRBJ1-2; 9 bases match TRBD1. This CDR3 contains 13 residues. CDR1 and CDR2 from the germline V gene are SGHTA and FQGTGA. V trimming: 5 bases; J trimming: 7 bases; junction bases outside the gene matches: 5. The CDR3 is CASSVDRGGGYTF. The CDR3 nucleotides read TGTGCCAGCAGCGTAGACAGGGGGGGTGGCTACACCTTC.

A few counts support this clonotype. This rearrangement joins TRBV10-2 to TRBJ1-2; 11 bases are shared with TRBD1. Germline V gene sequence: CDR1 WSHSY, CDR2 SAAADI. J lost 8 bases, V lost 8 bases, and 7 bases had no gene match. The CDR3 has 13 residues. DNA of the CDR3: TGCGCCAGCTTTGGGACAGGGGGATACGGCTACACCTTC. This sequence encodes CASFGTGGYGYTF.

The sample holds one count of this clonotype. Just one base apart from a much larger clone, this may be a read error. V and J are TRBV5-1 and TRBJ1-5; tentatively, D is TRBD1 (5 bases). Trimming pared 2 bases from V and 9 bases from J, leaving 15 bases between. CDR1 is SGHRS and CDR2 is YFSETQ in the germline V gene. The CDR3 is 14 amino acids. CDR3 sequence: CASSFAGTGRPQHF. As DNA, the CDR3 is TGCGCCAGCAGCTTTGCCGGGACCGGTCGGCCCCAGCATTTT.

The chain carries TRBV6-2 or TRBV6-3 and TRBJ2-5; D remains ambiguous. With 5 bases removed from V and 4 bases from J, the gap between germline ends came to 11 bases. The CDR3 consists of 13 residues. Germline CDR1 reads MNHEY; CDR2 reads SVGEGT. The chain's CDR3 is CASSDPFSETQYF. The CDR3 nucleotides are TGTGCCAGCAGTGACCCATTCTCAGAGACCCAGTACTTC.